The rows below give T cell receptor beta chains drawn from one sample of a study of technical replicates of blood from a few donors. The repertoire was sequenced with immunoSEQ multiplex PCR; TCRdb's copy has only in-frame clones and lacks some. Of 55,000 to 75,000 clones listed, 91% are singletons. Sequencing was done on a sample of PBMCs. The receptors were sampled from a human donor in good health. Some clones in this sample may be carry-over from other donors' samples. The CDR3 runs from the conserved cysteine through the conserved F or W. The D gene is left open where the match is weak.

v_gene: TRBV9; len: 15; d_gene: TRBD2; j_gene: TRBJ2-7; CDR3aa: CASSVGSGRPYEQYF; CDR3nt: TGTGCCAGCAGCGTAGGAAGCGGGAGACCGTACGAGCAGTACTTC
v_gene: TRBV4-1; len: 14; d_gene: -; j_gene: TRBJ1-1; CDR3aa: CASSRGQGYTEAFF; CDR3nt: TGCGCCAGCAGCCGGGGGCAGGGGTATACTGAAGCTTTCTTT
v_gene: TRBV5-6; len: 15; d_gene: TRBD2; j_gene: TRBJ2-7; CDR3aa: CASSIASGGNYEQYF; CDR3nt: TGTGCCAGCAGCATAGCTAGCGGGGGCAACTACGAGCAGTACTTC
v_gene: TRBV7-9; len: 15; d_gene: TRBD2; j_gene: TRBJ2-7; CDR3aa: CASSFASGSTYEQYF; CDR3nt: TGTGCCAGCAGCTTTGCTAGCGGTTCTACCTACGAGCAGTACTTC
v_gene: TRBV7-8; len: 12; d_gene: -; j_gene: TRBJ1-4; CDR3aa: CASSLTGEKLFF; CDR3nt: TGTGCCAGCAGCTTAACGGGGGAAAAACTGTTTTTT
v_gene: TRBV7-9; len: 14; d_gene: -; j_gene: TRBJ2-4; CDR3aa: CASSFPGAKNIQYF; CDR3nt: TGTGCCAGCAGCTTCCCAGGAGCCAAAAACATTCAGTACTTC
v_gene: TRBV28; len: 14; d_gene: -; j_gene: TRBJ1-2; CDR3aa: CASSLVGGHYGYTF; CDR3nt: TGTGCCAGCAGCCTAGTGGGGGGGCACTATGGCTACACCTTC
v_gene: TRBV6-1; len: 12; d_gene: -; j_gene: TRBJ1-3; CDR3aa: CASSAGGNTIYF; CDR3nt: TGTGCCAGCAGTGCCGGTGGAAACACCATATATTTT
v_gene: TRBV2; len: 14; d_gene: TRBD2; j_gene: TRBJ2-7; CDR3aa: CANRWTSETYEQYF; CDR3nt: TGTGCCAACAGGTGGACTAGCGAGACCTACGAGCAGTACTTC
v_gene: TRBV5-4; len: 15; d_gene: TRBD2; j_gene: TRBJ2-5; CDR3aa: CASSLREGGQETQYF; CDR3nt: TGTGCCAGCAGCTTACGGGAGGGGGGCCAAGAGACCCAGTACTTC
v_gene: TRBV29-1; len: 15; d_gene: TRBD2; j_gene: TRBJ2-2; CDR3aa: CSVEASGRLTGELFF; CDR3nt: TGCAGCGTTGAAGCTAGCGGGAGACTCACCGGGGAGCTGTTTTTT
v_gene: TRBV9; len: 14; d_gene: -; j_gene: TRBJ2-5; CDR3aa: CASSARGSQETQYF; CDR3nt: TGTGCCAGCAGCGCGCGGGGATCCCAAGAGACCCAGTACTTC
v_gene: TRBV9; len: 18; d_gene: TRBD1; j_gene: TRBJ2-3; CDR3aa: CASSVAWTGGNGADTQYF; CDR3nt: TGTGCCAGCAGCGTAGCCTGGACAGGGGGTAATGGGGCAGATACGCAGTATTTT
v_gene: TRBV5-1; len: 17; d_gene: TRBD2; j_gene: TRBJ2-1; CDR3aa: CASSLKAGGPIYNEQFF; CDR3nt: TGCGCCAGCAGCTTGAAGGCGGGGGGGCCTATTTACAATGAGCAGTTCTTC
v_gene: TRBV19; len: 16; d_gene: TRBD2; j_gene: TRBJ2-5; CDR3aa: CASSSTGTINAETQYF; CDR3nt: TGTGCCAGTAGTTCGACCGGGACTATAAACGCAGAGACCCAGTACTTC